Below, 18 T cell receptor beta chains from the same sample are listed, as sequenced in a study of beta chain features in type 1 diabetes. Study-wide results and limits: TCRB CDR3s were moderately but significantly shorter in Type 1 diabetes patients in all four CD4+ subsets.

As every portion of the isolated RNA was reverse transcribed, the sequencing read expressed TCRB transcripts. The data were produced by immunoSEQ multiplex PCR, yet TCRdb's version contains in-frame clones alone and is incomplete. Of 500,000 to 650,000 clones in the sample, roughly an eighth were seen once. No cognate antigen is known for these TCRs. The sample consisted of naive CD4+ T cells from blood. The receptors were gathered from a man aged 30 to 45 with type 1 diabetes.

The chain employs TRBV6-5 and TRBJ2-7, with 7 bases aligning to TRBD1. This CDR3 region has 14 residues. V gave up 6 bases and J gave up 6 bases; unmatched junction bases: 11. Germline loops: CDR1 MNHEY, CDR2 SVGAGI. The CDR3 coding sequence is TGTGCCAGCAGAAGGACAGGTGAGGGTCTCGAGCAGTACTTC. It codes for CASRRTGEGLEQYF.

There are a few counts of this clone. CDR3: CASSSREWYGYTF. The CDR3 region has the DNA TGTGCCAGCAGCTCCAGGGAGTGGTATGGCTACACCTTC. V and J are TRBV6-5 and TRBJ1-2; D is perhaps TRBD1 (5 bases). Germline lookup yields CDR1 MNHEY and CDR2 SVGAGI. The CDR3 sequence is 13 residues long. V lost 6 bases, J lost 5 bases, and 13 bases lay in between.

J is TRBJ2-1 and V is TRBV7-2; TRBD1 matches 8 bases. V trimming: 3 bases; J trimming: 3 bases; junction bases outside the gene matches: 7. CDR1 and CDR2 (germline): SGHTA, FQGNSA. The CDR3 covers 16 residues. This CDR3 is CASSFPYRGSYNEQFF. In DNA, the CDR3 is TGTGCCAGCAGCTTCCCCTACAGGGGGAGCTACAATGAGCAGTTCTTC.

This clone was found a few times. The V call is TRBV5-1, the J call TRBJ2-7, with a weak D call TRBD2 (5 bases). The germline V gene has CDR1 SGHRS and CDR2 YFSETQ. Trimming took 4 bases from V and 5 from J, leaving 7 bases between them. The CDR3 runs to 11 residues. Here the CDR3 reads CASSRGNEQYF. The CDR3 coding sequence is TGCGCCAGCAGCAGAGGGAACGAGCAGTACTTC.

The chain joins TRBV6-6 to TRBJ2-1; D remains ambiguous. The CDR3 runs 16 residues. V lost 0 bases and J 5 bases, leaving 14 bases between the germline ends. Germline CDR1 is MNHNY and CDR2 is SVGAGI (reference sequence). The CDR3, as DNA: TGTGCCAGCAGTTACTCGGTACCGACCCCCGACAATGAGCAGTTCTTC. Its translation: CASSYSVPTPDNEQFF.

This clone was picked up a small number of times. CDR3 sequence (DNA): TGCAGCGTTGAAGATGAGAGACAGGGTAGAGAGACCCAGTACTTC. It codes for CSVEDERQGRETQYF. This sequence joins TRBV29-1 and TRBJ2-5, with TRBD1 identical over 7 bases. V was clipped by 0 bases and J by 4 bases; unmatched bases: 8. CDR3 length: 15 amino acids. The germline gives CDR1 SQVTM, CDR2 ANQGSEA.

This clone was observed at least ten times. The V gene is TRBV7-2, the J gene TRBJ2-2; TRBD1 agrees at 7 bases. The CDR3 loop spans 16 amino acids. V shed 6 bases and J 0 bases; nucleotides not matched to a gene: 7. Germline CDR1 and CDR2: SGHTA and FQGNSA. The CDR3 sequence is CASRRQGSANTGELFF. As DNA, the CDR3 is TGTGCCAGCAGACGACAGGGCTCTGCGAACACCGGGGAGCTGTTTTTT.

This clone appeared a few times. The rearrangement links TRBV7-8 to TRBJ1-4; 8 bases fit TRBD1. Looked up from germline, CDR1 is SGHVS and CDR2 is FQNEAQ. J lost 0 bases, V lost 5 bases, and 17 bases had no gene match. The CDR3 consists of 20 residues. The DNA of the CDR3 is TGTGCCAGCAGCCCCAGCGTCGGGACAGGTCAAATCGCAACTAATGAAAAACTGTTTTTT. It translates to CASSPSVGTGQIATNEKLFF.

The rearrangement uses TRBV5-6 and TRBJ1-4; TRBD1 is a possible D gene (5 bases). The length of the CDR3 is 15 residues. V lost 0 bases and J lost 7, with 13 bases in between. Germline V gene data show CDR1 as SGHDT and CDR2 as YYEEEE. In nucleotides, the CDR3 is TGTGCCAGCAGCTTGGACAGATGGGGCGGTGAAAAACTGTTTTTT. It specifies CASSLDRWGGEKLFF.

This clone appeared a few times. The CDR3 here is CASKFPPTGDQPQHF. The CDR3 DNA follows: TGTGCCAGCAAGTTTCCCCCTACAGGGGATCAGCCCCAGCATTTT. This chain uses TRBV6-1 with TRBJ1-5; TRBD1 aligns across 7 bases. J was trimmed by 5 bases and V by 7 bases; bases with no gene match: 11. In germline, CDR1 is MNHNS, CDR2 SASEGT. This CDR3 comprises 15 residues.

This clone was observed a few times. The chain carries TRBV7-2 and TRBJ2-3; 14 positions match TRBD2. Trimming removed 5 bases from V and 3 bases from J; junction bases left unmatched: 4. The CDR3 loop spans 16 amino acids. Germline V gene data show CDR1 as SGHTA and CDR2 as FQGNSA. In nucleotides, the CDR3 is TGTGCCAGCAGCCCCGGACTAGCGGGGGGTACAGATACGCAGTATTTT. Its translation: CASSPGLAGGTDTQYF.

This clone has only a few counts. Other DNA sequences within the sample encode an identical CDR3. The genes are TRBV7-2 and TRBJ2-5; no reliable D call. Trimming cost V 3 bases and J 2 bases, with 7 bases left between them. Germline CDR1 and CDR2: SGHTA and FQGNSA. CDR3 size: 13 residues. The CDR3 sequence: CASSFGTQETQYF. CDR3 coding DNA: TGTGCCAGCAGCTTTGGAACTCAAGAGACCCAGTACTTC.

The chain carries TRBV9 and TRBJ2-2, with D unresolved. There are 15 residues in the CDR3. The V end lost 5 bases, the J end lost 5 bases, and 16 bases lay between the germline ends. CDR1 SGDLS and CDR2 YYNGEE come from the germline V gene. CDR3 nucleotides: TGTGCCAGCAGAGCACCGGCCTCAACGACCGGGGAGCTGTTTTTT. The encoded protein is CASRAPASTTGELFF.

In DNA, the CDR3 is TGTGCCAGCAGCCGTCGTTTTTCTGATGGGAGCAATCAGCCCCAGCATTTT. Encoded protein: CASSRRFSDGSNQPQHF. The rearrangement links TRBV5-6 to TRBJ1-5; no clear D gene. V lost 4 bases to trimming and J lost 1 base, with 18 bases between them. The germline gives CDR1 SGHDT, CDR2 YYEEEE. This CDR3 is 17 amino acids long. The full variable domain, rest sourced from reference TRBV5-6 and TRBJ1-5, is DAGVTQSPTHLIKTRGQQVTLRCSPKSGHDTVSWYQQALGQGPQFIFQYYEEEERQRGNFPDRFSGHQFPNYSSELNVNALLLGDSALYLCASSRRFSDGSNQPQHFGDGTRLSIL.

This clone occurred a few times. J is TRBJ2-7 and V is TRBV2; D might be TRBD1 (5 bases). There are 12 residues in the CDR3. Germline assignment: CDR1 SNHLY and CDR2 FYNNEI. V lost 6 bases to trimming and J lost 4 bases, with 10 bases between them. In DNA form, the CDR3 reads TGTGCCAGCAGCGTAACAGGTTACGAGCAGTACTTC. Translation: CASSVTGYEQYF.

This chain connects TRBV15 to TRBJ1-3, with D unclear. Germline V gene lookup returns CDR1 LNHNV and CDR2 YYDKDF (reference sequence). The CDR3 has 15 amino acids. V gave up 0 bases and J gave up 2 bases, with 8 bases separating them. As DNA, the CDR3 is TGTGCCACCAGCAGAGATCGGGGAACTGGAAACACCATATATTTT. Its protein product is CATSRDRGTGNTIYF. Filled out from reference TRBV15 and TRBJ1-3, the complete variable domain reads DAMVIQNPRYQVTQFGKPVTLSCSQTLNHNVMYWYQQKSSQAPKLLFHYYDKDFNNEADTPDNFQSRRPNTSFCFLDIRSPGLGDTAMYLCATSRDRGTGNTIYFGEGSWLTVV.

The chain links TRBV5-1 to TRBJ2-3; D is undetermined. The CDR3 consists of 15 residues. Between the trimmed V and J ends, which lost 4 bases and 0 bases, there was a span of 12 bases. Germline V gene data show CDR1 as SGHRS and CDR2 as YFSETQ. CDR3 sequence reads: CASSRTITSTDTQYF. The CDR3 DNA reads TGCGCCAGCAGCCGGACGATAACTAGCACAGATACGCAGTATTTT.

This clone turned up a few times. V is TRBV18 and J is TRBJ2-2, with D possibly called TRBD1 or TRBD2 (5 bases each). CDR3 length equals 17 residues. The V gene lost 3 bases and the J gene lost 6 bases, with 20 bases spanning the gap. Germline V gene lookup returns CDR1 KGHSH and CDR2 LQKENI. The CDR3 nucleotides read TGTGCCAGCTCACCTCTTGGGACCGAATCCCTACCCGGGGAGCTGTTTTTT. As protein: CASSPLGTESLPGELFF.